This TCR beta chain was retrieved from a study of T cell changes during pregnancy in multiple sclerosis. Only in-frame clones appear in the TCRdb table, and some are missing; sequencing was by immunoSEQ multiplex PCR. The top ten clones hold approximately 4.3% of a sample with 35,000 to 45,000 clones, about 88% of them seen once. Germline CDR1 is SGHTA and CDR2 is FQGTGA. The length of the CDR3 is 14 residues. V was pared by 5 bases and J by 2 bases, with 12 bases between. The chain recombines TRBV7-3 with TRBJ1-1, with D possibly being TRBD1 (6 bases). The sequence was obtained from a female donor with multiple sclerosis, enrolled in a pregnancy study. The starting material was CD8+ T cells from peripheral blood mononuclear cells, obtained in the first trimester of pregnancy. The CDR3 DNA reads TGTGCCAGCAGCCACAATGGGGGCAACACTGAAGCTTTCTTT. Encoded protein: CASSHNGGNTEAFF. Based on the CDR3 plus reference TRBV7-3 and TRBJ1-1, the full variable domain is GAGVSQTPSNKVTEKGKYVELRCDPISGHTALYWYRQSLGQGPEFLIYFQGTGAADDSGLPNDRFFAVRPEGSVSTLKIQRTERGDSAVYLCASSHNGGNTEAFFGQGTRLTVV.